Each of the 9 T cell receptor beta chains below was sequenced from the same sample in a study of blood T cell repertoires in COVID-19. Using immunoSEQ multiplex PCR, the repertoire was profiled, and TCRdb retains in-frame clones only, with some absent. The sample holds 150,000 to 200,000 clones, nearly 90% seen once. Source material: peripheral blood. The receptors stem from a man aged 55-75 years with active or convalescent COVID-19.

The chain couples TRBV5-1 to TRBJ1-2; 8 positions agree with TRBD1. The CDR3 runs 16 residues. The germline V gene has CDR1 SGHRS and CDR2 YFSETQ. J was trimmed by 3 bases and V by 4 bases; bases with no gene match: 11. The CDR3 is CASSQDRVGGDYGYTF. The CDR3 DNA reads as TGCGCCAGCAGCCAGGACAGGGTCGGAGGCGACTATGGCTACACCTTC.

The chain has TRBV7-9 and TRBJ2-6; D gene unclear. Looked up from germline, CDR1 is SEHNR and CDR2 is FQNEAQ (reference sequence). Trimming shortened V by 5 bases and J by 0 bases, and 11 bases separated the two germline ends. This CDR3 is built from 16 residues. CDR3 protein: CASSPVGSSGANVLTF. CDR3 nucleotides: TGTGCCAGCAGCCCGGTGGGCAGCTCTGGGGCCAACGTCCTGACTTTC. Full variable domain (missing parts from reference TRBV7-9 and TRBJ2-6): DTGVSQNPRHKITKRGQNVTFRCDPISEHNRLYWYRQTLGQGPEFLTYFQNEAQLEKSRLLSDRFSAERPKGSFSTLEIQRTEQGDSAMYLCASSPVGSSGANVLTFGAGSRLTVL.

This chain uses TRBV7-2 with TRBJ2-7; the match to TRBD2 covers 9 bases. Germline V gene lookup returns CDR1 SGHTA and CDR2 FQGNSA. The CDR3 length is 18 residues. Losses at the gene ends were 0 bases for V and 0 bases for J; bases not matched to a gene: 9. The CDR3 region is CASSLALSSGVVSYEQYF. The CDR3 DNA is TGTGCCAGCAGCTTAGCTTTATCTAGCGGGGTGGTCTCCTACGAGCAGTACTTC. The whole variable domain, remainder taken from reference TRBV7-2 and TRBJ2-7, is GAGVSQSPSNKVTEKGKDVELRCDPISGHTALYWYRQSLGQGLEFLIYFQGNSAPDKSGLPSDRFSAERTGGSVSTLTIQRTQQEDSAVYLCASSLALSSGVVSYEQYFGPGTRLTVT.

This clone was counted a few times. The V gene is TRBV3-1 (or the pseudogene TRBV3-2), the J gene TRBJ1-3, with D perhaps matching TRBD1 (5 bases). The CDR3 has 17 residues. The germline V and J ends were trimmed by 1 base and 3 bases, with 16 bases remaining between them. Germline CDR1 and CDR2: LGHDT and YNNKEL (reference sequence). The CDR3 nucleotides read TGTGCCAGCAGCCAAGGGGGCAGGGCCGCTTTTGGAAACACCATATATTTT. Translating gives CASSQGGRAAFGNTIYF.

This chain connects TRBV9 to TRBJ1-3, with TRBD1 matching 12 bases. CDR3 length: 20 amino acids. CDR1 is SGDLS, CDR2 YYNGEE, per germline. Trimming took 4 bases from V and 4 from J; bases not matched to a gene: 18. The CDR3 region is CASSQRLGTGGKGGGNTIYF. CDR3 nucleotides: TGTGCCAGCAGCCAACGACTAGGGACAGGGGGCAAGGGTGGAGGAAACACCATATATTTT.

This chain connects TRBV7-9 to TRBJ1-3; 10 bases agree with TRBD1. Trimming removed 5 bases from V and 10 bases from J; junction bases left unmatched: 11. The CDR3 is 15 amino acids. Germline lookup yields CDR1 SEHNR and CDR2 FQNEAQ (reference sequence). CDR3 in amino acids: CASSPKTGGASTIYF. In nucleotides, the CDR3 is TGTGCCAGCAGCCCGAAGACAGGGGGCGCGAGTACCATATATTTT.

The CDR3 sequence is CATSRDLGAFNEQFF. For the CDR3, the DNA is TGTGCCACCAGCAGAGATCTGGGGGCATTCAATGAGCAGTTCTTC. The chain recombines TRBV15 with TRBJ2-1, with a tentative D call TRBD1 (6 bases). Per germline, CDR1 LNHNV and CDR2 YYDKDF (reference sequence). The CDR3 consists of 15 residues. The V end was cut by 0 bases, the J end by 6 bases, with 12 bases between.

The V gene is TRBV5-1, the J gene TRBJ2-7, with 10 bases identical to TRBD1. Losses at the gene ends were 0 bases for V and 2 bases for J; bases not matched to a gene: 2. CDR1 is SGHRS and CDR2 is YFSETQ in the germline V gene. The CDR3 covers 15 residues. The chain's CDR3 is CASSLEGTGAYEQYF. The CDR3 DNA follows: TGCGCCAGCAGCTTGGAAGGGACAGGGGCCTACGAGCAGTACTTC.

This sequence joins TRBV5-1 and TRBJ1-1, with 7 positions matching TRBD1. Germline CDR1 reads SGHRS; CDR2 reads YFSETQ. The CDR3 length is 15 residues. The J segment lost 5 bases and the V segment lost 0 bases, leaving 7 bases of the junction unmatched. The CDR3 protein is CASSLDTQGYTEAFF. CDR3 in DNA: TGCGCCAGCAGCTTGGACACACAGGGGTATACTGAAGCTTTCTTT.